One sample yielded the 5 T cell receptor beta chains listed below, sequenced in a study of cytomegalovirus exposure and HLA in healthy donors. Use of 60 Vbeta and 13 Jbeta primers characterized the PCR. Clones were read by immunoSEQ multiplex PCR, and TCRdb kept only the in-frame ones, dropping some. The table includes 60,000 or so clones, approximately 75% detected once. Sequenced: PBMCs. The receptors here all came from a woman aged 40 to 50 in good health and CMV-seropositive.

This chain's CDR3 is CASSHGVSGTNEKLFF. DNA for the CDR3: TGCGCCAGCAGCCATGGTGTTTCTGGCACTAATGAAAAACTGTTTTTT. This chain joins TRBV4-3 and TRBJ1-4; D is undetermined. Looked up from germline, CDR1 is LGHNA and CDR2 is YSLEER. Trimming pared 3 bases from V and 2 bases from J, leaving 13 bases between. The CDR3 consists of 16 residues.

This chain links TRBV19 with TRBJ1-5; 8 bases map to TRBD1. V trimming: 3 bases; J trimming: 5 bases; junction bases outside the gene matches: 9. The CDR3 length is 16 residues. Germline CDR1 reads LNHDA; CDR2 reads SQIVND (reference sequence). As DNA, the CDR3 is TGTGCCAGTAGTATGGCCGGGACAGGCCTTTATCAGCCCCAGCATTTT. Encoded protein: CASSMAGTGLYQPQHF.

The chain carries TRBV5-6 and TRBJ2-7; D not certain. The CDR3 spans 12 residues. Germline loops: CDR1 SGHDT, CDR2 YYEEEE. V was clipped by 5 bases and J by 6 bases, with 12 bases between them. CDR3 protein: CASRVGQSEQYF. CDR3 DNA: TGTGCCAGCAGGGTTGGGCAGAGCGAGCAGTACTTC.

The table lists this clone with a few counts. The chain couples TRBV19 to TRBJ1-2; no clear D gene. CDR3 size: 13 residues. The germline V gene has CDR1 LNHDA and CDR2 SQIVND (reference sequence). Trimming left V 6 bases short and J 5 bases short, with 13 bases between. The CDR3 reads CASSSHTSYGYTF. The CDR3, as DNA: TGTGCCAGTAGCTCCCACACGTCGTATGGCTACACCTTC.

CDR3 region: CASSMGGLAGGFAFSEQYF. The CDR3 DNA is TGTGCCAGTAGTATGGGGGGACTAGCGGGGGGGTTCGCCTTCTCCGAGCAGTACTTC. The rearrangement uses TRBV19 and TRBJ2-7; 16 bases align to TRBD2. J was trimmed by 6 bases and V by 3 bases; bases with no gene match: 14. The CDR3 is 19 amino acids. Germline assignment: CDR1 LNHDA and CDR2 SQIVND (reference sequence). Drawing the rest from reference TRBV19 and TRBJ2-7, the complete variable domain is DGGITQSPKYLFRKEGQNVTLSCEQNLNHDAMYWYRQDPGQGLRLIYYSQIVNDFQKGDIAEGYSVSREKKESFPLTVTSAQKNPTAFYLCASSMGGLAGGFAFSEQYFGPGTRLTVT.